The TCR beta chain under discussion was sequenced for a study of T cell changes during pregnancy in multiple sclerosis. Trimming removed 3 bases from V and 5 bases from J, with 14 bases in between. The CDR3 has 15 residues. The germline V gene encodes CDR1 LNHNV and CDR2 YYDKDF (reference sequence). Generated by immunoSEQ multiplex PCR, the TCRdb table keeps only in-frame clones and is missing some. The profile covers roughly 88,000 clones, with 92% appearing a single time and less than 2% taken by the ten largest. Sequencing used peripheral blood, obtained in the first trimester of pregnancy. This sequence joins TRBV15 and TRBJ1-5; D may be TRBD1 (6 bases). The receptor's source is a female donor with multiple sclerosis, enrolled in a pregnancy study. The CDR3: CATSSAGTPDQPQHF. CDR3 sequence (DNA): TGTGCCACCAGCAGTGCCGGGACACCGGATCAGCCCCAGCATTTT.